The 9 T cell receptor beta chains given below trace back to one sample, sequenced in a study of T cell responses to AZD1222 COVID-19 vaccine. TCRdb's copy holds only in-frame clones and misses some; the assay was immunoSEQ multiplex PCR. The sample contains around 140,000 clones, around 90% of which appear only once. The sample was peripheral blood, taken on day 0 of AZD1222 vaccination. Receptor source: an adult in good health.

This chain uses TRBV5-1 with TRBJ1-1; 8 bases are a match to TRBD1. Per the germline V gene, CDR1 is SGHRS and CDR2 is YFSETQ. CDR3 length equals 14 residues. V trimming: 4 bases; J trimming: 4 bases; junction bases outside the gene matches: 6. This CDR3 is CASSPGQGGTEAFF. The CDR3 nucleotides are TGCGCCAGCAGCCCCGGACAGGGTGGCACTGAAGCTTTCTTT.

V gene TRBV12-3 or TRBV12-4 combines with J gene TRBJ1-2; TRBD1 matches at 7 bases. The CDR3 spans 13 residues. Trimming removed 8 bases from V and 5 bases from J; junction bases left unmatched: 8. The CDR3: CASGTGAKYGYTF. The CDR3 nucleotides are TGTGCCAGCGGAACAGGGGCGAAATATGGCTACACCTTC.

The chain carries TRBV4-2 and TRBJ1-2; 8 bases are a match to TRBD1. The V and J ends lost 2 bases and 8 bases, in that order; junction bases with no gene match: 13. The CDR3 contains 16 residues. Germline V lookup: CDR1 LGHNA, CDR2 YNFKEQ. The CDR3 DNA reads as TGTGCCAGCAGCCAATCGATCGGCGGACAGGGTAGGGGCTACACCTTC. Translation: CASSQSIGGQGRGYTF.

The chain joins TRBV12-3 or TRBV12-4 to TRBJ1-3, with unresolved D. CDR3 length: 13 residues. The V and J ends lost 5 bases and 3 bases respectively, with 8 bases between them. The CDR3 loop is CASSIPSGNTIYF. The CDR3 coding sequence is TGTGCCAGCAGTATCCCGAGTGGAAACACCATATATTTT.

This clone was recorded only once. The chain carries TRBV24-1 and TRBJ2-5, with 8 bases fitting TRBD2. Germline loops: CDR1 KGHDR, CDR2 SFDVKD. V shed 9 bases, J shed 4 bases, and the junction held 6 bases outside the gene matches. This CDR3 contains 13 residues. The CDR3 protein is CATQRGPRETQYF. The CDR3 bases are TGTGCCACCCAGCGGGGGCCCAGAGAGACCCAGTACTTC.

V gene TRBV28 combines with J gene TRBJ1-4; D is uncertain. The CDR3 length is 14 residues. V gave up 2 bases and J gave up 10 bases, with 14 bases separating them. Germline V gives CDR1 MDHEN, CDR2 SYDVKM. The CDR3 sequence is CASSLRLIAGKLFF. CDR3 coding DNA: TGTGCCAGCAGTTTAAGGTTGATCGCAGGAAAACTGTTTTTT.

The V call is TRBV4-3, the J call TRBJ2-3, with 7 positions matching TRBD1. The CDR3 is 17 amino acids. Losses at the gene ends were 0 bases for V and 0 bases for J; bases not matched to a gene: 6. Germline loops: CDR1 LGHNA, CDR2 YSLEER. The CDR3: CASSQEYNRGSTDTQYF. The CDR3 bases are TGCGCCAGCAGCCAAGAATACAACAGGGGTAGCACAGATACGCAGTATTTT.

This chain uses TRBV27 with TRBJ1-5; unclear D gene. CDR3 length: 14 amino acids. The germline gives CDR1 MNHEY, CDR2 SMNVEV (reference sequence). V gave up 2 bases and J gave up 0 bases, with 5 bases separating them. The CDR3 DNA reads TGTGCCAGCAGTTTAGGCAGTAGCAATCAGCCCCAGCATTTT. Its protein is CASSLGSSNQPQHF.

This chain connects TRBV19 to TRBJ1-5, with TRBD1 matching over 11 bases. This CDR3 region has 16 residues. Trimming took 4 bases from V and 7 from J; bases not matched to a gene: 9. Per the germline V gene, CDR1 is LNHDA and CDR2 is SQIVND (reference sequence). CDR3 coding DNA: TGTGCCAGTAGTACTCCGGGACAGGGGGTATTCCAGCCCCAGCATTTT. As protein: CASSTPGQGVFQPQHF.